The next 12 T cell receptor beta chains were all read from a single sample in a study of OX40 agonist ivuxolimab in advanced cancers. Measured with immunoSEQ multiplex PCR; TCRdb has only the in-frame clones, and not every one. The repertoire has around 64,000 clones, 82% of them found once; the top ten carry roughly 5.1%. The sequencing here drew on CD4+ or CD8+ T cells sorted from blood, taken in a trial of the OX40 agonist ivuxolimab. These receptors originate from an adult with an advanced solid tumor such as melanoma, head and neck, liver or kidney cancer.

The rearrangement links TRBV4-1 to TRBJ2-5, with TRBD2 identical over 14 bases. The J call is in doubt because the DNA end fits TRBJ2-7 better. The V gene's germline CDR1 is MGHRA and CDR2 YSYEKL. The CDR3 covers 16 residues. For the CDR3, the DNA is TGCGCCAGCAGCCGTCAGACTAGCGGGAGGGAGTACGAGCAGTACTTC. Translated: CASSRQTSGREYEQYF.

The chain joins TRBV19 to TRBJ2-7, with D possibly being TRBD1 (6 bases). Germline V gives CDR1 LNHDA, CDR2 SQIVND (reference sequence). CDR3 length: 15 amino acids. Trimming removed 4 bases from V and 0 bases from J, with 13 bases in between. The CDR3 sequence: CASSTMTGSSYEQYF. The CDR3 nucleotides are TGTGCCAGTAGTACCATGACAGGATCCTCCTACGAGCAGTACTTC.

The V call is TRBV5-1, the J call TRBJ1-3, with TRBD1 identical over 7 bases. The junction had 3 bases not matched to a gene; V was cut back by 6 bases and J by 3 bases. The CDR3 is 13 amino acids. Germline CDR1 SGHRS, CDR2 YFSETQ. CDR3 DNA: TGCGCCAGCACAGACAGGGTTGGAAACACCATATATTTT. Its translation: CASTDRVGNTIYF.

This chain links TRBV15 with TRBJ1-1; D may be TRBD1 (6 bases). Between the trimmed V and J ends, which lost 5 bases and 2 bases, there was a span of 9 bases. The germline V gene has CDR1 LNHNV and CDR2 YYDKDF (reference sequence). The length of the CDR3 is 13 residues. CDR3: CATSDRKNTEAFF. CDR3 coding DNA: TGTGCCACCAGCGACAGGAAAAACACTGAAGCTTTCTTT.

The V call is TRBV4-1, the J call TRBJ1-2, with D maybe TRBD1 (5 bases). Germline-derived CDR1 and CDR2 are MGHRA and YSYEKL. V lost 1 base to trimming and J lost 3 bases, with 15 bases between them. CDR3 length: 16 residues. CDR3 residues: CASSQGGTRGDYGYTF. The CDR3 region has the DNA TGCGCCAGCAGCCAAGGGGGGACCCGGGGCGACTATGGCTACACCTTC.

The CDR3 reads CASSFSSSPLNEQFF. The CDR3 nucleotides read TGCGCCAGCAGCTTTTCTAGCTCCCCCCTCAATGAGCAGTTCTTC. This chain links TRBV5-1 with TRBJ2-1; D may be TRBD2 (5 bases). The CDR3 covers 15 residues. Germline loops: CDR1 SGHRS, CDR2 YFSETQ. Trimming stripped 2 bases from V and 6 bases from J, with 15 bases between.

This chain links TRBV23-1 with TRBJ2-5; 10 bases map to TRBD2. TRBV23-1 is sorted into the ORF group, with uncertain function. Trimming at V came to 7 bases and at J to 3 bases, leaving 11 bases not matched to a gene. This CDR3 spans 16 amino acids. The CDR3 spells CASTSKGLAVKETQYF. CDR3 nucleotides: TGCGCCAGCACCTCGAAAGGACTAGCGGTTAAAGAGACCCAGTACTTC.

J is TRBJ2-3 and V is TRBV19; D is perhaps TRBD2 (6 bases). Trimming pared 6 bases from V and 2 bases from J, leaving 15 bases between. The length of the CDR3 is 15 residues. Germline V lookup: CDR1 LNHDA, CDR2 SQIVND (reference sequence). The CDR3 coding sequence is TGTGCCAGTAGGAGGAGGGACTTATCCACAGATACGCAGTATTTT. Its protein is CASRRRDLSTDTQYF.

V gene TRBV19 combines with J gene TRBJ2-5, with TRBD2 matching 10 bases. Germline V gives CDR1 LNHDA, CDR2 SQIVND (reference sequence). V gave up 6 bases and J gave up 5 bases; unmatched junction bases: 3. CDR3 length equals 13 residues. The CDR3 DNA is TGTGCCAGTAGACAAGCGGGAGGGGAGACCCAGTACTTC. This sequence encodes CASRQAGGETQYF.

The V and J genes are TRBV4-3 and TRBJ1-2; D not resolved. Trimming stripped 0 bases from V and 2 bases from J, with 7 bases between. There are 14 residues in the CDR3. Germline-derived CDR1 and CDR2 are LGHNA and YSLEER. CDR3 loop: CASSQEAANYGYTF. The CDR3 region has the DNA TGCGCCAGCAGCCAAGAGGCTGCCAACTATGGCTACACCTTC.

The CDR3 loop is CASSLGGSGRRGRQGYTF. In DNA form, the CDR3 reads TGTGCCAGCAGCTTAGGGGGGTCCGGGAGGCGAGGTCGTCAAGGCTACACCTTC. V and J are TRBV7-2 and TRBJ1-2; weak D call: TRBD1 (5 bases). CDR3 size: 18 residues. V was clipped by 1 base and J by 8 bases, with 26 bases between them. Germline CDR1 and CDR2: SGHTA and FQGNSA.

The chain uses TRBV19 and TRBJ2-2; TRBD2 might be the D (5 bases). Germline CDR1 reads LNHDA; CDR2 reads SQIVND (reference sequence). The CDR3 length is 15 residues. V was shortened by 8 bases and J by 0 bases, with 13 bases between the two germline ends. The CDR3 sequence is CASRGENANTGELFF. The CDR3 DNA follows: TGTGCCAGTCGTGGGGAGAACGCGAACACCGGGGAGCTGTTTTTT.